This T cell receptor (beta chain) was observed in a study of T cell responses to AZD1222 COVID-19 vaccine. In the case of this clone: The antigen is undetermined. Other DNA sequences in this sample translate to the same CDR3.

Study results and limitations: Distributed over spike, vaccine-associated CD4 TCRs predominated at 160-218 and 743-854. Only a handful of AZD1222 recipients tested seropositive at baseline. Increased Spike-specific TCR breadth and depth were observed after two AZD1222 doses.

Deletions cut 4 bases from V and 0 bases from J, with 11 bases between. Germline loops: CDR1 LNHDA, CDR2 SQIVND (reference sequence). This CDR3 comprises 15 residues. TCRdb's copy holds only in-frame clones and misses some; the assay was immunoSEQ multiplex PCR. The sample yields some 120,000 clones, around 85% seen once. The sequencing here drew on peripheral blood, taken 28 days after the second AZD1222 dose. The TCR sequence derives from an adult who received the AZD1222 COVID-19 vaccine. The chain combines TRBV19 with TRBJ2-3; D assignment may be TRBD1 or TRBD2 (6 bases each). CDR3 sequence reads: CASSTRGASTDTQYF. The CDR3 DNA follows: TGTGCCAGTAGTACTAGGGGGGCTAGCACAGATACGCAGTATTTT.